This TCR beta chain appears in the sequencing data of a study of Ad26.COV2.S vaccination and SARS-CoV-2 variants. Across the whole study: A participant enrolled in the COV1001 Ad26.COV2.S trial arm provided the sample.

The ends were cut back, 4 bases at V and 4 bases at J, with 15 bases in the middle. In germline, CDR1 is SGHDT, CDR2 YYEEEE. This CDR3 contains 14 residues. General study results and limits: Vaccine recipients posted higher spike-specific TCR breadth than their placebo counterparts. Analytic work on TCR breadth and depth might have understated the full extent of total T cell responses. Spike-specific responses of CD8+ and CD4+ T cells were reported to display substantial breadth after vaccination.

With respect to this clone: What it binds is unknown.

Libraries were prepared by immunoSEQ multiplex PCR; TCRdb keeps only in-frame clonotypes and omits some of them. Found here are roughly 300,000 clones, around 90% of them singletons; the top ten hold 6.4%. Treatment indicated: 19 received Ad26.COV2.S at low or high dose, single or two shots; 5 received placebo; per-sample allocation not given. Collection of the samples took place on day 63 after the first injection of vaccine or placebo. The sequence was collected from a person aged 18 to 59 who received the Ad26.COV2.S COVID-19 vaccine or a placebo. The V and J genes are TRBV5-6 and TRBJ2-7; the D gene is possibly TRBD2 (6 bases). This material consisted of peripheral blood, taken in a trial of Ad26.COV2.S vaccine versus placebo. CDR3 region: CASSRPLGGYEQYF. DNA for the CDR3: TGTGCCAGCAGCCGACCTTTGGGAGGTTACGAGCAGTACTTC.